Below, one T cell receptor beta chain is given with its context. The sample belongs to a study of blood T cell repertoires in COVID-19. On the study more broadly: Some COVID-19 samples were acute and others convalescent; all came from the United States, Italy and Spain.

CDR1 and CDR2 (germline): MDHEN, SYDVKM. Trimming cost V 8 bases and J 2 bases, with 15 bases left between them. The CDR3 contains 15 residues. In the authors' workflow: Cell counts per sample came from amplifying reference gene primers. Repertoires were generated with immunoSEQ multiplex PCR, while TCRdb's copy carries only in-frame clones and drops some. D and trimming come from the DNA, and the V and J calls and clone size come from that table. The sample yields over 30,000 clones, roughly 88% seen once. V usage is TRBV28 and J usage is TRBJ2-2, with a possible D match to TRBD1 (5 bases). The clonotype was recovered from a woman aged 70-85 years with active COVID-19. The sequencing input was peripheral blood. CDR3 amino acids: CASERTHLNTGELFF. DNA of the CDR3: TGTGCCAGCGAACGGACACACCTTAACACCGGGGAGCTGTTTTTT. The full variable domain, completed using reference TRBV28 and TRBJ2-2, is DVKVTQSSRYLVKRTGEKVFLECVQDMDHENMFWYRQDPGLGLRLIYFSYDVKMKEKGDIPEGYSVSREKKERFSLILESASTNQTSMYLCASERTHLNTGELFFGEGSRLTVL.